This T cell receptor beta chain was found in a study of T cell repertoires in cytomegalovirus infection. In its sample, this clonotype was seen a few times. Antigen: not known. Each CDR3 protein gets one entry after TCRdb re-called the reads with MiXCR. This sample has 800,000 to 950,000 distinct CDR3 sequences, with approximately 30% found just once. The CDR3 is made up of 19 amino acids. With V trimmed by 3 bases and J by 0 bases, 19 bases remained unmatched. CDR1 and CDR2 (germline): SQVTM, ANQGSEA. J is TRBJ1-2 and V is TRBV29-1; 7 nucleotides match TRBD1. The clonotype was recovered from a human donor in good health (CMV status not recorded). Some clones in this sample may be carry-over from other donors' samples. The sequencing used cultured CD8+ T cells from PBMCs, collected from culture after CMV antigen stimulation. CDR3 sequence (DNA): TGCAGCGTTGAGGATCGTCGACAGGGCGGATTGAAAGCTAACTATGGCTACACCTTC. It is translated as CSVEDRRQGGLKANYGYTF.